This entry describes one TCR beta chain. The sample belongs to a study of blood T cell repertoires in COVID-19. For the study at large: T cells, B-cell-depleted T cells, or PBMCs supplied cDNA or gDNA.

The J segment lost 2 bases and the V segment lost 2 bases, leaving 2 bases of the junction unmatched. Germline CDR1 and CDR2: SGHRS and YFSETQ. The CDR3 is 16 amino acids. Here immunoSEQ multiplex PCR was the method, and the copy in TCRdb shows in-frame clones only, minus some. The table records some 100,000 clones, around 90% of them present only once. This chain links TRBV5-1 with TRBJ2-2; 11 positions agree with TRBD2. The specimen was peripheral blood. The TCR was taken from a woman in her fifties or sixties with acute or convalescent COVID-19. CDR3 DNA: TGCGCCAGCAGCTTAACTAGCGGGAGAAACACCGGGGAGCTGTTTTTT. Translated: CASSLTSGRNTGELFF.